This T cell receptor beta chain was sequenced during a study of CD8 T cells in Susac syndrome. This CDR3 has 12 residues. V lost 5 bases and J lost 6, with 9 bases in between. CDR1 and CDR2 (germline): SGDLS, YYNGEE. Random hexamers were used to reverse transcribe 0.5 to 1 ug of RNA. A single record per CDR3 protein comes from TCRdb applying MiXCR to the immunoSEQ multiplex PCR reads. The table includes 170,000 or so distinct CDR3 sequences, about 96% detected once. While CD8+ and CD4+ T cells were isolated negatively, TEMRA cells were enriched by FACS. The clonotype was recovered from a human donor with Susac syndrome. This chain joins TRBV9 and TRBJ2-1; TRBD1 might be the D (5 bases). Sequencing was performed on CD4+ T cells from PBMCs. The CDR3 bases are TGTGCCAGCAGTTCACAGGTCAATGAGCAGTTCTTC. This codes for CASSSQVNEQFF. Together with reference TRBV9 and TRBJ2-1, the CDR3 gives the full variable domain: DSGVTQTPKHLITATGQRVTLRCSPRSGDLSVYWYQQSLDQGLQFLIQYYNGEERAKGNILERFSAQQFPDLHSELNLSSLELGDSALYFCASSSQVNEQFFGPGTRLTVL.